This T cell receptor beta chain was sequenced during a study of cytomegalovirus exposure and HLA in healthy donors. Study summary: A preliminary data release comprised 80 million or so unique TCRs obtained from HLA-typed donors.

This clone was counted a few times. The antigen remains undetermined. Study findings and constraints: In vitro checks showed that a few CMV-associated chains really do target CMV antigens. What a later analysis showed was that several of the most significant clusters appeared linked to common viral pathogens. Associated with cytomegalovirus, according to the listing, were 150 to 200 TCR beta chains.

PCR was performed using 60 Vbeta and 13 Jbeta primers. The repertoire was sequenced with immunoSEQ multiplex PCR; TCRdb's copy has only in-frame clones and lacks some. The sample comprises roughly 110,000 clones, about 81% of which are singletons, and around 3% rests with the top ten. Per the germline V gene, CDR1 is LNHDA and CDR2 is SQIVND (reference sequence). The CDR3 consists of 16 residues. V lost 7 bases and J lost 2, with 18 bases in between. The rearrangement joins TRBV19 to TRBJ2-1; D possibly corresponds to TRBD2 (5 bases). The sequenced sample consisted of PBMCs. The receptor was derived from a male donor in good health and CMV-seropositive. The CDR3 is CASTLRLSPTYNEQFF. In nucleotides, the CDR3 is TGTGCCAGTACCCTGCGACTAAGCCCCACCTACAATGAGCAGTTCTTC.